This passage covers 21 T cell receptor beta chains from one sample sequenced in a study of T cells in Graves' hyperthyroidism and ophthalmopathy. TCR beta CDR3 regions were amplified from RNA transcripts. First-round RT-PCR targeting the TCR CDR3 was performed with the HTBI primer set. MiXCR, run by TCRdb on the multiplex PCR reads, gives a single entry per CDR3 protein. In the table there are 90,000 to 120,000 distinct CDR3 sequences, roughly 15% of which are singletons. Material: blood. The receptors originated from a woman between 50 and 59 years old with Graves' hyperthyroidism.

The table lists this clonotype with many counts. This chain connects TRBV3-1 to TRBJ1-1; no reliable D call. This CDR3 has 14 amino acids. Germline CDR1 LGHDT, CDR2 YNNKEL (reference sequence). The V end was cut by 0 bases, the J end by 1 base, with 6 bases between. CDR3 sequence reads: CASSQDTKNTEAFF. CDR3 DNA: TGTGCCAGCAGCCAAGATACTAAGAACACTGAAGCTTTCTTT.

This clonotype was counted many times. The chain combines TRBV11-2 with TRBJ2-2; D might be TRBD1 (6 bases). The V end lost 6 bases, the J end lost 8 bases, and 10 bases lay between the germline ends. Per germline, CDR1 SGHAT and CDR2 FQNNGV. This CDR3 has 12 amino acids. For the CDR3, the DNA is TGTGCCAGCAGTTCACAGGGAGGGGAGCTGTTTTTT. This encodes CASSSQGGELFF.

This clonotype occurred many times. The chain recombines TRBV20-1 with TRBJ1-5; 8 bases match TRBD1. The germline CDR1 and CDR2 sequences are DFQATT and SNEGSKA (reference sequence). This CDR3 has 17 amino acids. V trimming: 5 bases; J trimming: 1 base; junction bases outside the gene matches: 13. CDR3 protein: CSALPGQVYLSNQPQHF. The CDR3 DNA reads TGCAGTGCTCTCCCGGGACAGGTCTATTTGAGCAATCAGCCCCAGCATTTT.

This clonotype was counted many times. The chain links TRBV6-1 to TRBJ2-1; 8 bases align to TRBD2. The CDR3 length is 16 residues. V gave up 5 bases and J gave up 2 bases; unmatched junction bases: 8. The V gene's germline CDR1 is MNHNS and CDR2 SASEGT. CDR3 in DNA: TGTGCCAGCAGTCCAGCGGGAGCTCCCCCCTACAATGAGCAGTTCTTC. Translating gives CASSPAGAPPYNEQFF.

This clonotype was counted at least ten times. The chain is built from TRBV6-1 and TRBJ2-7, with 10 bases lining up with TRBD2. There are 15 residues in the CDR3. V was clipped by 5 bases and J by 3 bases; unmatched bases: 7. From germline, CDR1 is MNHNS and CDR2 SASEGT. This chain's CDR3 is CASSFSGRTSYEQYF. CDR3 nucleotides: TGTGCCAGCAGTTTTAGCGGGAGGACAAGCTACGAGCAGTACTTC.

This clonotype appeared many times. The chain carries TRBV5-1 and TRBJ2-1; D is perhaps TRBD1 (7 bases). The CDR3 has 15 amino acids. V shed 5 bases and J shed 6 bases, with 18 bases lying between them. Germline CDR1 reads SGHRS; CDR2 reads YFSETQ. CDR3 sequence: CASSGGPGGSNEQFF. The CDR3 coding sequence is TGCGCCAGCAGTGGGGGGCCAGGGGGATCCAATGAGCAGTTCTTC.

This clonotype has at least ten counts. The V gene is TRBV6-2 or TRBV6-3, the J gene TRBJ2-2; 8 bases align to TRBD1. Germline trimming cut 2 bases from V and 5 bases from J; bases unmatched to any gene: 7. From germline, CDR1 is MNHEY and CDR2 SVGEGT. The CDR3 is made up of 16 amino acids. The CDR3 sequence: CASSYQETGVTGELFF. For the CDR3, the DNA is TGTGCCAGCAGTTACCAAGAGACAGGGGTAACCGGGGAGCTGTTTTTT.

This clonotype was picked up many times. This rearrangement joins TRBV9 to TRBJ2-1; 9 nucleotides align to TRBD1. Germline V gene sequence: CDR1 SGDLS, CDR2 YYNGEE. Trimming took 3 bases from V and 8 from J; bases not matched to a gene: 6. The CDR3 consists of 14 residues. CDR3 amino acids: CASSDGTGSHEQFF. CDR3 nucleotide sequence: TGTGCCAGCAGCGACGGGACAGGGTCCCATGAGCAGTTCTTC.

This clonotype was picked up one time. Possible read error: a much larger clone is one base away. V is TRBV2 and J is TRBJ2-1; 11 bases agree with TRBD2. J lost 6 bases, V lost 3 bases, and 4 bases had no gene match. Germline V gene lookup returns CDR1 SNHLY and CDR2 FYNNEI. This CDR3 has 15 amino acids. CDR3 nucleotide sequence: TGTGCCAGCAGTGATCCGGGACTAGCGGTCAATGAGCAGTTCTTC. The encoded protein is CASSDPGLAVNEQFF.

At least ten counts were recorded for this clonotype. The DNA for the CDR3 is TGTGCCAGCAGCGGGGGATCAGGGGGCGTCGGGGAGCTGTTTTTT. Encoded protein: CASSGGSGGVGELFF. V gene TRBV7-8 combines with J gene TRBJ2-2; 8 bases are a match to TRBD1. Germline V gives CDR1 SGHVS, CDR2 FQNEAQ. The CDR3 has 15 residues. Trimming removed 5 bases from V and 7 bases from J; junction bases left unmatched: 9.

This clonotype was recorded many times. The chain recombines TRBV3-1 with TRBJ1-1; 9 nucleotides align to TRBD1. The germline V gene has CDR1 LGHDT and CDR2 YNNKEL (reference sequence). The junction had 4 bases not matched to a gene; V was cut back by 3 bases and J by 2 bases. This CDR3 comprises 15 residues. As DNA, the CDR3 is TGTGCCAGCAGCCACGGGGGACAGGGAAACACTGAAGCTTTCTTT. Protein sequence: CASSHGGQGNTEAFF.

Many counts were recorded for this clonotype. The gene calls are TRBV19 and TRBJ2-7, with 8 nucleotides matching TRBD2. V lost 3 bases to trimming and J lost 3 bases; unmatched junction nucleotides: 10. The CDR3 contains 16 residues. Germline CDR1 and CDR2: LNHDA and SQIVND (reference sequence). CDR3 residues: CASSISAGGHLYEQYV. CDR3 DNA sequence: TGTGCCAGTAGTATTTCGGCGGGAGGCCATCTCTACGAGCAGTACGTC.

This clonotype was counted at least ten times. The chain employs TRBV6-2 or TRBV6-3 and TRBJ2-1; a weak D match, TRBD2 (7 bases). CDR1 MNHEY and CDR2 SVGEGT come from the germline V gene. This CDR3 comprises 20 residues. V was trimmed by 0 bases and J by 8 bases, leaving 29 bases between them. CDR3 DNA: TGTGCCAGCAGTTACTCAGGAGAGGGGGGCGGGGAGGGTTTGTTGGATGAGCAGTTCTTC. Protein sequence: CASSYSGEGGGEGLLDEQFF.

The table lists this clonotype with many counts. J is TRBJ2-2 and V is TRBV12-3 or TRBV12-4; the D gene is possibly TRBD2 (6 bases). Trimming left V 5 bases short and J 6 bases short, with 13 bases between. The CDR3 consists of 14 residues. The CDR3 region is CASSTGLPAGELFF. DNA for the CDR3: TGTGCCAGCAGTACCGGACTACCGGCCGGGGAGCTGTTTTTT.

This clonotype was detected ten times or more. This sequence joins TRBV27 and TRBJ1-2, with 11 bases aligning to TRBD1. This CDR3 has 14 amino acids. Germline trimming cut 3 bases from V and 6 bases from J; bases unmatched to any gene: 3. CDR1 MNHEY and CDR2 SMNVEV come from the germline V gene (reference sequence). CDR3 bases: TGTGCCAGCAGTTTGGGACAGGGGGAAGATGGCTACACCTTC. Its translation: CASSLGQGEDGYTF.

This clonotype was counted ten times or more. The chain carries TRBV2 and TRBJ1-1; perhaps TRBD1 as D (5 bases). V lost 4 bases and J lost 4, with 10 bases in between. The CDR3 contains 13 residues. Per germline, CDR1 SNHLY and CDR2 FYNNEI. The CDR3 DNA is TGTGCCAGCAGTGGACAGAAGAGCACTGAAGCTTTCTTT. Protein: CASSGQKSTEAFF.

This clonotype was counted many times. One end of the junction fails to match germline, which may point to a read error. The chain recombines TRBV5-1 with TRBJ2-1, with D unclear. This CDR3 region has 14 residues. Germline CDR1 is SGHRS and CDR2 is YFSETQ. The DNA of the CDR3 is TGCGCCAGCAGCTTGGGTGCGAGCTACGATGAGCAGTTCTTC. Protein product: CASSLGASYDEQFF.

This clonotype appeared many times. This chain links TRBV20-1 with TRBJ2-3; a weak D match, TRBD2 (6 bases). The CDR3 sequence is 13 residues long. The V end lost 6 bases, the J end lost 5 bases, and 15 bases lay between the germline ends. The V gene's germline CDR1 is DFQATT and CDR2 SNEGSKA (reference sequence). The CDR3 nucleotides read TGCAGTGCCCCGGGAGAGGTGGGAGATACGCAGTATTTT. This encodes CSAPGEVGDTQYF.

Ten or more counts support this clonotype. Here the CDR3 reads CASSFPNTDTQYF. The DNA of the CDR3 is TGTGCCAGCAGTTTCCCGAATACAGATACGCAGTATTTT. This sequence joins TRBV12-3 or TRBV12-4 and TRBJ2-3; D not resolved. V lost 3 bases and J lost 3, with 7 bases in between. This CDR3 is built from 13 residues.

This clonotype was detected ten times or more. The chain has TRBV20-1 and TRBJ2-3; the D gene is possibly TRBD1 (6 bases). The germline gives CDR1 DFQATT, CDR2 SNEGSKA (reference sequence). CDR3 length: 13 amino acids. Trimming cost V 4 bases and J 1 base, with 9 bases left between them. The CDR3 protein is CSANRVGTDTQYF. The CDR3 nucleotides are TGCAGTGCTAACAGGGTGGGCACAGATACGCAGTATTTT.

V and J are TRBV5-1 and TRBJ1-1; 8 bases align to TRBD1. V lost 1 base, J lost 4 bases, and 18 bases stayed unmatched. Germline loops: CDR1 SGHRS, CDR2 YFSETQ. The CDR3 extends over 19 amino acids. CDR3 in amino acids: CASSLRGQVQSWISTEAFF. The CDR3 DNA follows: TGCGCCAGCAGCTTGCGGGGACAGGTTCAGAGTTGGATCTCCACTGAAGCTTTCTTT.